This section outlines one T cell receptor (beta chain) sequence together with its context. What it binds is unknown. With 60 Vbeta and 13 Jbeta primers, the PCR was carried out. Here immunoSEQ multiplex PCR was the method, and the copy in TCRdb shows in-frame clones only, minus some. Of about 96,000 clones listed, around 74% were seen once; the top ten hold under 8%. These data belong to a study of cytomegalovirus exposure and HLA in healthy donors. This CDR3 contains 19 residues. Germline values: CDR1 SGHRS, CDR2 YFSETQ. The trim removed 0 bases at V and 0 bases at J, leaving 7 bases unmatched. Study outcomes and limitations: TRBV6-2, TRBV6-3 and some other V segments were excluded as indistinguishable. TCR beta chains associated with HLA were, in a later analysis, more clonally expanded than equally common others.

The chain couples TRBV5-1 to TRBJ2-5; 14 bases agree with TRBD2. Sequenced sample: PBMCs. This receptor was identified in a man aged 50-59 years in good health and CMV-seropositive. CDR3 residues: CASSLGLAGGPQYQETQYF. CDR3 nucleotide sequence: TGCGCCAGCAGCTTGGGACTAGCGGGGGGGCCCCAGTACCAAGAGACCCAGTACTTC.